Listed below are T cell receptor beta chains from one sample, sequenced in a study of regulatory T cells in long-lasting Graves disease. TCRdb itself ran the multiplex PCR reads through MiXCR, one entry per CDR3 protein. The data contain just over 600,000 distinct CDR3 sequences, approximately 15% of them singletons. In addition, the sample was reused for a study of T cells in Graves' hyperthyroidism and ophthalmopathy.

The material was peripheral blood mononuclear cells (PBMCs), obtained at new diagnosis, from a patient treated with antithyroid drugs. The source is a woman aged 25-40 years with Graves disease. The CDR3 runs from the conserved cysteine through the conserved F or W. Fields, in order: clone size, J gene, V gene, D gene, CDR3 protein, CDR3 DNA. The D gene is left open where the match is weak. Rows give clone size only sometimes, using once, few, many, or a class for an expanded clone.

many | TRBJ2-7 | TRBV28 | TRBD1 | CASRGQATYEQYF | TGTGCCAGTAGAGGACAGGCAACCTACGAGCAGTACTTC
many | TRBJ2-3 | TRBV28 | TRBD1 | CASSQTPDRAYTDTQYF | TGTGCCAGCAGCCAAACACCGGACAGGGCTTACACAGATACGCAGTATTTT
NA | TRBJ2-4 | TRBV29-1 | TRBD2 | CSVEPGTSGKNIQYF | TGCAGCGTAGAACCCGGGACTAGCGGTAAAAACATTCAGTACTTC
NA | TRBJ1-1 | TRBV10-3 | NA | CATKGSRTEAFF | TGTGCCACGAAGGGAAGTCGAACTGAAGCTTTCTTT
NA | TRBJ2-3 | TRBV25-1 | TRBD2 | CASSLGGSNPDTQYF | TGTGCCAGCAGTCTCGGGGGGAGTAACCCAGATACGCAGTATTTT
many | TRBJ2-7 | TRBV28 | TRBD1 | CASRNRDRGWEQYF | TGTGCCAGCAGGAATCGGGACAGGGGATGGGAGCAGTACTTC
NA | TRBJ1-5 | TRBV2 | NA | CASSVSGPEHF | TGTGCCAGCAGTGTAAGTGGTCCGGAGCATTTT
few | TRBJ2-7 | TRBV3-1 | NA | CASSRTFSGQAYEQYF | TGTGCCAGCAGCAGAACGTTTAGCGGTCAAGCCTACGAGCAGTACTTC
many | TRBJ1-2 | TRBV28 | TRBD1 | CASDLGETGLGGYTF | TGTGCCAGCGATCTAGGGGAGACAGGGTTGGGTGGCTACACCTTC
NA | TRBJ2-1 | TRBV19 | NA | CASSIRSLGNEQFF | TGTGCCAGTAGTATTCGGTCCCTCGGAAATGAGCAGTTCTTC
few | TRBJ2-1 | TRBV7-9 | NA | CASSLGFREQFF | TGTGCCAGCAGCTTAGGGTTCAGGGAGCAGTTCTTC
NA | TRBJ1-2 | TRBV5-4 | NA | CASSPQVGAGNYGYTF | TGTGCCAGCAGCCCCCAGGTGGGGGCGGGTAACTATGGCTACACCTTC
NA | TRBJ2-7 | TRBV27 | TRBD1 | CASSLSPGQGGEQYF | TGTGCCAGCAGTTTATCCCCCGGACAGGGGGGAGAGCAGTACTTC
few | TRBJ2-3 | TRBV6-5 | NA | CASSYSRGSISTDTQYF | TGTGCCAGCAGTTACTCGCGGGGAAGCATTAGCACAGATACGCAGTATTTT
few | TRBJ2-2 | TRBV18 | TRBD1 | CASSPYPDRSAIAGELFF | TGTGCCAGCTCACCATATCCGGACAGGTCGGCAATTGCCGGGGAGCTGTTTTTT
few | TRBJ1-6 | TRBV18 | NA | CASSPPHKTNSPLHF | TGTGCCAGCTCACCACCTCATAAAACGAATTCACCCCTCCACTTT
many | TRBJ1-1 | TRBV7-2 | TRBD1 | CASSSLQGVTEAFF | TGTGCCAGCAGTTCACTACAGGGGGTGACTGAAGCTTTCTTT
NA | TRBJ1-1 | TRBV20-1 | TRBD1 | CSARPPPGQGVQNTEAFF | TGCAGTGCTAGACCTCCCCCGGGACAGGGGGTTCAGAACACTGAAGCTTTCTTT
NA | TRBJ2-3 | TRBV9 | NA | CASSGRSLRTSDTQYF | TGTGCCAGCAGCGGAAGGTCTTTGAGGACGTCAGATACGCAGTATTTT
few | TRBJ1-6 | TRBV4-2 | TRBD1 | CASSQPGQEDSPLHF | TGTGCCAGCAGCCAACCGGGACAGGAGGATTCACCCCTCCACTTT
many | TRBJ2-7 | TRBV5-8 | TRBD2 | CASRNRAGGNEQYF | TGTGCCAGCAGGAACCGAGCGGGGGGAAACGAGCAGTACTTC
many | TRBJ2-7 | TRBV20-1 | NA | CSARAGTAYEQYF | TGCAGTGCTAGAGCGGGGACCGCCTACGAGCAGTACTTC
many | TRBJ1-1 | TRBV6-1 | NA | CASGRSIEAFF | TGTGCCAGCGGGCGCAGTATTGAAGCTTTCTTT
NA | TRBJ2-4 | TRBV19 | NA | CASSIPQGPNIQYF | TGTGCCAGTAGTATTCCACAGGGTCCAAACATTCAGTACTTC
NA | TRBJ2-4 | TRBV7-9 | TRBD2 | CASSLNHGDGPSGKAKNIQYF | TGTGCCAGCAGCTTAAATCACGGGGACGGACCTAGCGGGAAGGCCAAAAACATTCAGTACTTC
few | TRBJ1-1 | TRBV18 | TRBD1 | CASSPVQGRSTEAFF | TGTGCCAGCTCACCCGTACAGGGGCGCAGCACTGAAGCTTTCTTT
many | TRBJ2-5 | TRBV20-1 | NA | CSAVRTFLGETQYF | TGCAGTGCGGTCAGGACCTTTTTGGGGGAGACCCAGTACTTC
few | TRBJ2-1 | TRBV19 | NA | CASSNPQGPNEQFF | TGTGCCAGTAGTAACCCCCAGGGGCCCAATGAGCAGTTCTTC
NA | TRBJ2-3 | TRBV7-9 | TRBD1 | CASSKPTGGTDTQYF | TGTGCCAGCAGCAAACCGACAGGGGGGACAGATACGCAGTATTTT
many | TRBJ2-3 | TRBV5-4 | NA | CATSGQNTDTQYF | TGTGCCACCAGCGGGCAGAACACAGATACGCAGTATTTT
many | TRBJ2-7 | TRBV12-3/TRBV12-4 | NA | CASSFSPSTFLEQYF | TGTGCCAGCAGTTTTTCCCCTTCCACTTTTTTGGAGCAGTACTTC
NA | TRBJ2-7 | TRBV15 | NA | CATSSGTPIYEQYF | TGTGCCACCAGCAGCGGGACACCAATCTACGAGCAGTACTTC
NA | TRBJ1-1 | TRBV7-2 | NA | CASSFIPRPAEAFF | TGTGCCAGCAGCTTTATACCGCGACCGGCTGAAGCTTTCTTT
many | TRBJ2-5 | TRBV7-2 | TRBD2 | CASSLAGSGAETQYF | TGTGCCAGCAGCTTAGCCGGTAGCGGGGCAGAGACCCAGTACTTC
NA | TRBJ1-1 | TRBV20-1 | TRBD1 | CSARETGKSQAFF | TGCAGTGCTAGGGAGACAGGGAAGAGCCAAGCTTTCTTT
NA | TRBJ1-1 | TRBV20-1 | TRBD1 | CSARSLGQEKGYTEAFF | TGCAGTGCTAGAAGTTTGGGACAGGAGAAAGGGTACACTGAAGCTTTCTTT
many | TRBJ2-7 | TRBV10-3 | NA | CAISVDWNYEQYF | TGTGCCATCAGTGTAGACTGGAACTACGAGCAGTACTTC
few | TRBJ1-2 | TRBV19 | NA | CASSSRGGYYGYTF | TGTGCCAGTAGTTCCCGTGGGGGTTACTATGGCTACACCTTC
many | TRBJ2-7 | TRBV5-1 | NA | CASSYYGREDEQYF | TGCGCCAGCAGTTACTACGGGAGAGAGGACGAGCAGTACTTC
NA | TRBJ2-5 | TRBV5-1 | NA | CASSSQGFQETQYF | TGTGCCAGCAGCTCCCAGGGTTTCCAAGAGACCCAGTACTTC